Listed below are T cell receptor beta chains from one sample, sequenced in a study of cytomegalovirus exposure and HLA in healthy donors. The data were produced by immunoSEQ multiplex PCR, yet TCRdb's version contains in-frame clones alone and is incomplete. The sample contains 250,000 to 400,000 clones, over 75% of which appear only once. The specimen was PBMCs. These receptors all stem from a man under 40 in good health and CMV-seronegative. Both conserved end residues are part of each CDR3. The order of the fields is J gene, V gene, D gene, clone size, CDR3 protein, CDR3 DNA. The D gene is left open where the match is weak. Clone size appears in some rows only: once, few, many, or a class for an expanded clone.

j_call: TRBJ1-2
v_call: TRBV19
d_call: .
clone_size: few
cdr3_aa: CATYFLGGGNYGYTF
cdr3_nt: TGTGCCACCTACTTCCTCGGGGGAGGGAACTATGGCTACACCTTC

j_call: TRBJ1-2
v_call: TRBV11-2
d_call: .
clone_size: once
cdr3_aa: CASSLVGGDGYGYTF
cdr3_nt: TGTGCCAGCAGCTTAGTCGGGGGAGACGGCTATGGCTACACCTTC

j_call: TRBJ2-5
v_call: TRBV2
d_call: .
clone_size: .
cdr3_aa: CASRVRVREETQYF
cdr3_nt: TGTGCCAGCAGGGTCAGGGTCAGAGAAGAGACCCAGTACTTC

j_call: TRBJ1-6
v_call: TRBV11-2
d_call: .
clone_size: .
cdr3_aa: CASSLAPWLPEAPLHF
cdr3_nt: TGTGCCAGCAGCTTAGCTCCCTGGCTCCCAGAGGCACCCCTCCACTTT

j_call: TRBJ2-1
v_call: TRBV2
d_call: TRBD1
clone_size: .
cdr3_aa: CASSEMGQGDEQFF
cdr3_nt: TGTGCCAGCAGTGAAATGGGACAGGGGGATGAGCAGTTCTTC

j_call: TRBJ1-2
v_call: TRBV28
d_call: .
clone_size: .
cdr3_aa: CASSSQGSYGYTF
cdr3_nt: TGTGCCAGCAGTTCACAGGGATCATATGGCTACACCTTC

j_call: TRBJ1-5
v_call: TRBV19
d_call: .
clone_size: .
cdr3_aa: CASSILSYSNQPQHF
cdr3_nt: TGTGCCAGTAGTATTCTGTCCTATAGCAATCAGCCCCAGCATTTT

j_call: TRBJ2-5
v_call: TRBV15
d_call: .
clone_size: .
cdr3_aa: CATSRPLSYQETQYF
cdr3_nt: TGTGCCACCAGCAGACCCCTATCGTACCAAGAGACCCAGTACTTC

j_call: TRBJ2-2
v_call: TRBV10-3
d_call: TRBD2
clone_size: once
cdr3_aa: CAISQRGGPGELFF
cdr3_nt: TGTGCCATCAGTCAACGGGGGGGTCCCGGGGAGCTGTTTTTT

j_call: TRBJ1-4
v_call: TRBV2
d_call: .
clone_size: .
cdr3_aa: CASRTASPNEKLFF
cdr3_nt: TGTGCCAGCAGGACAGCCTCTCCCAATGAAAAACTGTTTTTT